This T cell receptor beta chain was identified in a study of shared clonotypes between healthy human individuals (dated by TCRdb to the early 2020s). Study-wide context: The cohort included three men and a couple of women between 18 and 49 years of age. For each donor, CD4 naive and CD4 memory were each run on three plates, CD8 naive on two plates, and CD8 memory on one plate. Blood TCR repertoires of several healthy adults were deeply sequenced to estimate repertoire size and the extent of clonotype sharing between individuals. To increase sequencing depth and limit assay-specific biases, different laboratories used diverse techniques to prepare libraries and sequence TCR repertoires. Per donor, leukapheresis produced somewhere between about 0.85 and 10 billion PBMCs. On the study overall, not on this receptor specifically: Naive subsets generally had larger estimated clonotype richness than memory subsets did. The small number of donors limited the genetic and exposure-history diversity represented. When a few donors were compared, the shared fraction of clonotypes was around 4.6% for naive CD4, about 4% for naive CD8, 2.3% for memory CD4, and roughly 0.43% for memory CD8. Based on pairwise subsampling, the degree of clonotype sharing among donors was expected to be affected by sequencing depth. Sampling was limited to blood, and TCR repertoires in tissue likely differ from TCR repertoires in blood. Rarefaction of sorted-subset datasets indicated incomplete sequencing despite the large sequencing depth. Higher generation probabilities were observed for clonotypes shared by all four sorted-subset donors than for non-shared clonotypes.

The donors were healthy, HIV-negative adults with no recently reported acute infections or vaccinations. All donors were Caucasian adults living in Nashville, Tennessee, USA. CD4+ T cells were enriched through magnetic negative selection, after which naive cells were positively selected on CD45RA and the remaining negative fraction served as the memory subset. Blood was obtained by leukapheresis, after which PBMCs were separated by Ficoll-Histopaque density gradient centrifugation and cryopreserved in liquid nitrogen vapor phase. Purity and quantity of every magnetically sorted T cell population were checked by analytical flow cytometry. Each sorted fraction had its genomic DNA isolated and then quantified by UV absorbance on a Nanodrop 2000c. V gives up 8 bases and J gives up 4 bases, and the segment between their germline ends measures 9 bases. From the cysteine through the phenylalanine, the CDR3 covers 10 amino acids. Solely the CDR3 DNA is kept, with 30 bases framed from the first base. In the germline V gene (reference sequence), CDR1 corresponds to DFQATT and CDR2 to SNEGSKA.

A note on this clone: Its antigen remains undetermined. The sample holds no much larger clone one base away, and base qualities are not on file.

Using the deep immunoSEQ assay, multiplex PCR amplified TCR CDR3 regions from genomic DNA. For each cell subset, the extracted genomic DNA was distributed evenly across all wells of several immunoSEQ 96-well plates, and each plate served as one replicate. For sorted subsets, roughly 200 ng genomic DNA, equal to tens of thousands of T cell genomes, was loaded into each replicate PCR. The purified libraries were quantified using a Qubit 3.0 fluorometer, sized with a Bioanalyzer 2100, and then quantified again using the KAPA Library Quantification kit. Every immunoSEQ 96-well plate was sequenced on a dedicated single-read 150-cycle Illumina NextSeq 550 flow cell. As for the original processing: Because the immunoSEQ output included only junctional sequences and no quality scores, the filtering could not be the same as the filtering used for full-length reads. To assign V/J genes and CDR3, sequences were annotated using PyIR, a Python wrapper for IgBLAST v1.9, with IMGT germline references. Reads with weak V/J assignments (E-value above 1e-6), missing CDR3, stop codons, out-of-frame junctions, or ambiguous translated residues were removed. V3J clonotypes were defined as sequences sharing an identical inferred V gene, J gene, and CDR3 amino acid sequence. To compute the percentage overlap between repertoires, the number of shared unique clonotypes was divided by the size of the smaller repertoire. Three approaches were used to assess repertoire richness: RTK rarefaction, the Chao1 estimator, and Recon v2.1 estimates of unobserved clonotypes. For all TCRbeta clonotypes obtained by the gDNA method from a few donors, generation probabilities were computed with OLGA. In its TCRdb copy, this immuneACCESS table keeps in-frame sequences only and misses some clones. Where compared with another copy, unresolved V genes explain less than half of these, and the others have no known cause. The DNA was the basis for D and trimming; V, J and clone size are from that table. The sample yields 1,500,000 or so clones; roughly 96% were counted once. Approximately 1% of the sample goes to the ten largest clones.

The material sequenced was naive CD4+ T cells sorted from blood. The cell subset or site label here, explained by the study, means: CD45RA+ positively selected. The chain is encoded by TRBV20-1 joined to TRBJ2-7; the D gene is possibly TRBD2, with 5 bases matching. The clonotype comes from a man younger than 45 in good health. The DNA reads as follows: TGCAGTAGCGGAAGGTACGAGCAGTACTTC. It translates to CSSGRYEQYF.